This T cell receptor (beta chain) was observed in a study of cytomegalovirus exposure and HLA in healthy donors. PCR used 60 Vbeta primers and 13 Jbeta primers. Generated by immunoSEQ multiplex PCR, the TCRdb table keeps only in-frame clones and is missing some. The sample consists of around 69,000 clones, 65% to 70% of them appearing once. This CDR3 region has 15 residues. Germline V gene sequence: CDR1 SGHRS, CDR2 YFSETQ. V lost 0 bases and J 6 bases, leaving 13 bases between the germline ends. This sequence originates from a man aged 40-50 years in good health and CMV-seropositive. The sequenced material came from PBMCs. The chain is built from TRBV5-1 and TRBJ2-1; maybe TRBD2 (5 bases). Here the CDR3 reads CASSLGRGIVNEQFF. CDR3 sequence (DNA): TGCGCCAGCAGCTTGGGTCGGGGAATTGTCAATGAGCAGTTCTTC.